The 26 T cell receptor beta chains below come from one sample, sequenced in a study of Ad26.COV2.S vaccination and SARS-CoV-2 variants. Profiled with immunoSEQ multiplex PCR; TCRdb holds only in-frame clones, not every one. The top ten hold around 10% of the sample, which has about 350,000 clones, 65% to 90% seen once. Treatment defined: about 20 received Ad26.COV2.S at low or high dose, single or two shots; 5 received placebo; per-sample allocation not given. After the first vaccine or placebo injection, samples were drawn on day 63. The specimen comprised peripheral blood, sampled in a trial of Ad26.COV2.S vaccine versus placebo. The origin of the receptors is a person aged 18 to 59 who received the Ad26.COV2.S COVID-19 vaccine or a placebo.

The V gene is TRBV10-3, the J gene TRBJ2-5; 11 bases align to TRBD1. Looked up from germline, CDR1 is ENHRY and CDR2 is SYGVKD. J was trimmed by 4 bases and V by 6 bases; bases with no gene match: 4. The CDR3 loop spans 14 amino acids. The CDR3, as DNA: TGTGCCATCAGGGGGACAGGGGGACTAGAGACCCAGTACTTC. It specifies CAIRGTGGLETQYF.

The sample holds a few counts of this clone. Sequence at one end of the junction differs from germline and may be a read error. The rearrangement links TRBV9 to TRBJ2-7, with D possibly being TRBD2 (6 bases). Germline-derived CDR1 and CDR2 are SGDLS and YYNGEE. The CDR3 spans 17 residues. As DNA, the CDR3 is TGTGCCAGCAGCGTAAACCCGGTGGAGGGACCCTCCGACGAGCAGTACTTC. This sequence encodes CASSVNPVEGPSDEQYF.

The V call is TRBV14, the J call TRBJ2-1; the match to TRBD2 covers 10 bases. CDR1 and CDR2 (germline): SGHDN, FVKESK. The CDR3 extends over 18 amino acids. V lost 1 base to trimming and J lost 7 bases; unmatched junction nucleotides: 13. The chain's CDR3 is CASSQVRASGSRGNEQFF. The CDR3 DNA follows: TGTGCCAGCAGCCAAGTAAGGGCTAGCGGGAGCCGGGGGAATGAGCAGTTCTTC. Looking up the rest from reference TRBV14 and TRBJ2-1 gives the full variable domain: EAGVTQFPSHSVIEKGQTVTLRCDPISGHDNLYWYRRVMGKEIKFLLHFVKESKQDESGMPNNRFLAERTGGTYSTLKVQPAELEDSGVYFCASSQVRASGSRGNEQFFGPGTRLTVL.

V gene TRBV19 combines with J gene TRBJ1-5; D may be TRBD1 (5 bases). The ends were cut back, 3 bases at V and 4 bases at J, with 13 bases in the middle. Germline V gene lookup returns CDR1 LNHDA and CDR2 SQIVND (reference sequence). The CDR3 spans 15 residues. As DNA, the CDR3 is TGTGCCAGTAGTATTAGGGACCTGGGAAATCAGCCCCAGCATTTT. It codes for CASSIRDLGNQPQHF.

J is TRBJ1-3 and V is TRBV4-3; 9 bases are a match to TRBD1. V trimming: 5 bases; J trimming: 4 bases; junction bases outside the gene matches: 3. This CDR3 spans 14 amino acids. The germline gives CDR1 LGHNA, CDR2 YSLEER. The CDR3 protein is CASSGTGYGNTIYF. As DNA, the CDR3 is TGCGCCAGCAGCGGGACAGGGTACGGAAACACCATATATTTT.

The chain links TRBV27 to TRBJ2-3, with D uncertain. The CDR3 runs 16 residues. With 4 bases removed from V and 2 bases from J, the gap between germline ends came to 16 bases. Germline V CDR1 and CDR2: MNHEY, SMNVEV (reference sequence). The CDR3 loop reads CASSSREVFNTDTQYF. CDR3 sequence (DNA): TGTGCCAGCAGTTCCCGTGAGGTCTTTAACACAGATACGCAGTATTTT.

V and J are TRBV6-2 or TRBV6-3 and TRBJ2-3; D ambiguous. CDR3 size: 13 residues. Trimming removed 4 bases from V and 2 bases from J, with 7 bases in between. Germline lookup yields CDR1 MNHEY and CDR2 SVGEGT. The CDR3 protein is CASSLILTDTQYF. The CDR3 nucleotides read TGTGCCAGCAGTTTAATCCTCACAGATACGCAGTATTTT.

The rearrangement joins TRBV10-3 to TRBJ2-7, with 8 bases identical to TRBD2. Unmatched junction bases numbered 8, after V lost 7 bases and J lost 0 bases. Germline CDR1 is ENHRY and CDR2 is SYGVKD. This CDR3 has 15 residues. CDR3 sequence: CAITPSTSASYEQYF. The CDR3 region has the DNA TGTGCCATCACGCCATCGACTAGCGCCTCCTACGAGCAGTACTTC.

The chain uses TRBV5-1 and TRBJ2-7; TRBD2 might be the D (5 bases). V gave up 4 bases and J gave up 5 bases, with 16 bases separating them. The CDR3 extends over 14 amino acids. Germline assignment: CDR1 SGHRS and CDR2 YFSETQ. This CDR3 is CASSPEAARHEQYF. The CDR3 DNA reads TGCGCCAGCAGCCCGGAGGCGGCCCGGCACGAGCAGTACTTC.

This chain joins TRBV14 and TRBJ2-7; 7 bases are shared with TRBD1. Germline CDR1 and CDR2: SGHDN and FVKESK. The CDR3 spans 15 residues. V shed 1 base and J 3 bases; nucleotides not matched to a gene: 6. CDR3 sequence: CASSQANAGGYEQYF. The CDR3 region has the DNA TGTGCCAGCAGCCAAGCGAACGCAGGGGGCTACGAGCAGTACTTC.

This chain uses TRBV6-4 with TRBJ1-6, with D tentatively TRBD1 (6 bases). The CDR3 length is 15 residues. V was clipped by 0 bases and J by 7 bases, with 10 bases between them. Per the germline V gene, CDR1 is MRHNA and CDR2 is SNTAGT. CDR3 residues: CASSDSGGYNSPLHF. CDR3 bases: TGTGCCAGCAGTGACTCGGGGGGCTACAATTCACCCCTCCACTTT.

The CDR3 DNA reads TGTGCCAGCAGCCCAATCCTAGCGGGGGGAACCAATGAGCAGTTCTTC. It codes for CASSPILAGGTNEQFF. This chain connects TRBV3-1 (or the pseudogene TRBV3-2) to TRBJ2-1; 11 bases agree with TRBD2. The trim removed 4 bases at V and 6 bases at J, leaving 8 bases unmatched. CDR3 size: 16 residues. CDR1 LGHDT and CDR2 YNNKEL come from the germline V gene (reference sequence).

The genes are TRBV28 and TRBJ1-1; 7 nucleotides line up with TRBD1. J was trimmed by 4 bases and V by 5 bases; bases with no gene match: 10. CDR3 length: 15 residues. Germline assignment: CDR1 MDHEN and CDR2 SYDVKM. The chain's CDR3 is CASSPATGRATEAFF. CDR3 coding DNA: TGTGCCAGCAGTCCAGCGACAGGGCGGGCCACTGAAGCTTTCTTT.

The J gene is TRBJ1-5, the V gene TRBV27; 7 nucleotides line up with TRBD1. This CDR3 region has 14 residues. Trimming removed 4 bases from V and 7 bases from J; junction bases left unmatched: 7. Germline V CDR1 and CDR2: MNHEY, SMNVEV (reference sequence). In DNA form, the CDR3 reads TGTGCCAGCAGTTCATACAGGGGCTGGCAGCCCCAGCATTTT. Residues: CASSSYRGWQPQHF.

The chain has TRBV10-3 and TRBJ2-1; maybe TRBD2 (9 bases). The CDR3 covers 15 residues. V dropped 10 bases and J dropped 5 bases, with 21 bases sitting between them. Looked up from germline, CDR1 is ENHRY and CDR2 is SYGVKD. CDR3 amino acids: CATRGREGRNNEQFF. The CDR3 DNA reads TGTGCCACCAGGGGGCGGGAGGGCAGGAACAATGAGCAGTTCTTC.

This sequence joins TRBV18 and TRBJ1-1; TRBD1 is a possible D gene (6 bases). V was cut by 6 bases and J by 7 bases, with 15 bases left in between. The germline gives CDR1 KGHSH, CDR2 LQKENI. The CDR3 contains 13 residues. The DNA of the CDR3 is TGTGCCAGCTCGTCCGACAGGAAGGGTGAAGCTTTCTTT. Translated, it gives CASSSDRKGEAFF.

For the CDR3, the DNA is TGTGCCAGCAGCTTATCCGGGACCGTAACCTATGGCTACACCTTC. This translates into CASSLSGTVTYGYTF. The rearrangement uses TRBV5-5 and TRBJ1-2; TRBD1 is a possible D gene (5 bases). The CDR3 has 15 residues. The germline V and J ends were trimmed by 2 bases and 4 bases, with 15 bases remaining between them. The germline gives CDR1 SGHKS, CDR2 YYEKEE (reference sequence).

J is TRBJ2-1 and V is TRBV25-1; a possible D gene is TRBD2 (6 bases). Trimming took off 5 bases at V and 10 bases at J, with 18 bases between the two ends. The V gene's germline CDR1 is MGHDK and CDR2 SYGVNS. This CDR3 is 14 amino acids long. The CDR3 DNA sequence: TGTGCCAGCAGTCAACCGGGGGTATCGGGGGAGCAGTTCTTC. Protein sequence: CASSQPGVSGEQFF.

The table lists this clone with a count of one. The rearrangement links TRBV5-4 to TRBJ1-1; D not resolved. The CDR3 has 14 residues. The V gene lost 5 bases and the J gene lost 1 base, with 12 bases spanning the gap. The germline gives CDR1 SGHNT, CDR2 YYREEE (reference sequence). The CDR3 bases are TGTGCCAGCAGTTTCCCGGACGGGAACACTGAAGCTTTCTTT. This sequence encodes CASSFPDGNTEAFF.

The rearrangement uses TRBV6-2 or TRBV6-3 and TRBJ2-3; D could derive from TRBD1 or TRBD2 (6 bases each). The germline V gene encodes CDR1 MNHEY and CDR2 SVGEGT. The CDR3 totals 14 residues. V shed 5 bases and J shed 2 bases, with 11 bases lying between them. The CDR3 bases are TGTGCCAGCAGTCCCGGGGGCTACACAGATACGCAGTATTTT. Residues: CASSPGGYTDTQYF.

The chain employs TRBV4-3 and TRBJ1-4; D is perhaps TRBD1 (6 bases). Germline loops: CDR1 LGHNA, CDR2 YSLEER. The ends were cut back, 0 bases at V and 3 bases at J, with 11 bases in the middle. This CDR3 has 16 residues. The CDR3 DNA reads TGCGCCAGCAGCCAAGACGCGGACAGTTCTAATGAAAAACTGTTTTTT. This translates into CASSQDADSSNEKLFF.

The V call is TRBV6-4, the J call TRBJ1-6, with D hard to call. The CDR3 sequence is 14 residues long. CDR1 MRHNA and CDR2 SNTAGT come from the germline V gene. V lost 2 bases and J 3 bases, leaving 5 bases between the germline ends. The CDR3 reads CASSDILYNSPLHF. For the CDR3, the DNA is TGTGCCAGCAGTGACATCCTCTATAATTCACCCCTCCACTTT.

The chain uses TRBV19 and TRBJ2-3; 9 nucleotides align to TRBD2. V lost 6 bases, J lost 6 bases, and 13 bases stayed unmatched. This CDR3 spans 16 amino acids. CDR1 is LNHDA and CDR2 is SQIVND in the germline V gene (reference sequence). In DNA form, the CDR3 reads TGTGCCAGTAGCTTCACGCGGGGGGGCCAAGGGGATACGCAGTATTTT. Protein product: CASSFTRGGQGDTQYF.

The CDR3 protein is CASSSRDSYYEKLFF. CDR3 nucleotides: TGTGCCAGCAGCTCCAGGGACAGCTACTATGAAAAACTGTTTTTT. V gene TRBV7-9 combines with J gene TRBJ1-4; TRBD1 aligns across 7 bases. Germline V gene sequence: CDR1 SEHNR, CDR2 FQNEAQ (reference sequence). J was trimmed by 6 bases and V by 4 bases; bases with no gene match: 8. The CDR3 is 15 residues long.

This rearrangement joins TRBV5-1 to TRBJ1-5; D is unresolved. This CDR3 is built from 14 residues. The V end was cut by 0 bases, the J end by 5 bases, with 9 bases between. Germline V gene data show CDR1 as SGHRS and CDR2 as YFSETQ. The DNA of the CDR3 is TGCGCCAGCAGCTTGGCTGGTCCCCATCAGCCCCAGCATTTT. The encoded protein is CASSLAGPHQPQHF.

This chain links TRBV10-3 with TRBJ2-7; D is possibly TRBD2 (6 bases). CDR3 size: 15 residues. With 0 bases removed from V and 2 bases from J, the gap between germline ends came to 11 bases. The germline V gene has CDR1 ENHRY and CDR2 SYGVKD. CDR3 amino acids: CAISESLGGTYEQYF. CDR3 in DNA: TGTGCCATCAGTGAGTCACTGGGGGGAACCTACGAGCAGTACTTC.